The TCR beta chain described here comes from a study of shared clonotypes between healthy human individuals. Across the study: Contributing individuals were two females and a few males aged 18 to 49.

Here immunoSEQ multiplex PCR was the method, and the copy in TCRdb shows in-frame clones only, minus some. The table includes hundreds of thousands of clones, roughly 96% detected once. About this clone: The antigen remains undetermined. At the DNA level, this CDR3 is encoded by other sequences in the same sample as well.

In germline, CDR1 is MDHEN, CDR2 SYDVKM. V trimming: 5 bases; J trimming: 0 bases; junction bases outside the gene matches: 3. The CDR3 is 15 residues long. Study outcomes and limitations: Clonotype sharing among donors was expected to depend on sequencing depth.

Naive CD8 cells were CD45RO-negative, positively selected for CCR7, excluding terminally differentiated effector memory CD45RA+ cells. The chain combines TRBV28 with TRBJ1-3; 8 bases agree with TRBD1. This receptor was identified in a woman under 40 in good health. The sequenced material came from naive CD8+ T cells sorted from blood. The CDR3 DNA follows: TGTGCCAGCAGTCTCACAGGGGGCTCTGGAAACACCATATATTTT. Translating gives CASSLTGGSGNTIYF.